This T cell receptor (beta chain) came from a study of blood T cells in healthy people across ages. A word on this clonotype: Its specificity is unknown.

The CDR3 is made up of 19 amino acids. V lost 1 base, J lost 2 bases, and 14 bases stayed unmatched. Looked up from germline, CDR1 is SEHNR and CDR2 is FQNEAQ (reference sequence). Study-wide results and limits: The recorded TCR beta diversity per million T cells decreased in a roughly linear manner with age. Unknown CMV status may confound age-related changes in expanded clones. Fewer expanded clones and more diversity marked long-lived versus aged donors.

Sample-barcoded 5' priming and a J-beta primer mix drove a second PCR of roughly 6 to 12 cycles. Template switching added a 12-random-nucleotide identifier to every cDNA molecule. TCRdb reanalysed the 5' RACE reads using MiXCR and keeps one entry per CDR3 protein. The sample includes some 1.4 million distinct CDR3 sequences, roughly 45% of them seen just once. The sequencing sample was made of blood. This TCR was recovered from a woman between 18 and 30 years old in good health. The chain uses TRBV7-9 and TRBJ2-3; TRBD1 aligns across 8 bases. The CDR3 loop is CASSLGLLTGDIFTDTQYF. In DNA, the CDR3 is TGTGCCAGCAGCTTAGGGCTCCTGACAGGGGACATCTTCACAGATACGCAGTATTTT.